These 27 T cell receptor beta chains originate from one sample sequenced in a study of Graves' ophthalmopathy and Graves' hyperthyroidism. The authors amplified TCR beta CDR3 regions from RNA transcripts. An opening RT-PCR round employed HTBI primers and preceded a second-round multiplex PCR. MiXCR, run by TCRdb on the multiplex PCR reads, gives a single entry per CDR3 protein. The sample lists approximately 1.2 million distinct CDR3 sequences; 35% to 45% were seen once. Specimen: peripheral blood or thyroid tissue (not recorded which). The origin of the receptors is an adult man with Graves' hyperthyroidism.

Concerning this clonotype: The junction departs from germline at one end; a sequencing error may be responsible. The V and J genes are TRBV9 and TRBJ2-6; a possible D gene is TRBD1 (7 bases). This CDR3 region has 15 residues. Germline CDR1 SGDLS, CDR2 YYNGEE. The CDR3 nucleotides read TGTGCCAGCATCCCGACAGGGACTGGGGCCAACGTCATGACTTTC. Amino acid sequence: CASIPTGTGANVMTF.

This clonotype was counted a few times. The rearrangement links TRBV20-1 to TRBJ2-7; D is unclear. CDR3 length equals 14 residues. The V end lost 3 bases, the J end lost 1 base, and 13 bases lay between the germline ends. Looked up from germline, CDR1 is DFQATT and CDR2 is SNEGSKA (reference sequence). CDR3: CSASNILVSYEQYF. For the CDR3, the DNA is TGCAGTGCTAGTAACATTTTAGTTTCCTACGAGCAGTACTTC.

This clonotype was counted at least ten times. This chain uses TRBV12-3 or TRBV12-4 with TRBJ2-5, with a tentative D call TRBD2 (5 bases). Trimming left V 7 bases short and J 2 bases short, with 11 bases between. This CDR3 contains 13 residues. DNA for the CDR3: TGTGCCAGCACCGAGACTAATCAAGAGACCCAGTACTTC. Translated, it gives CASTETNQETQYF.

In this sample, this clonotype turned up many times. The rearrangement joins TRBV7-9 to TRBJ1-5; 7 positions match TRBD1. Germline V lookup: CDR1 SEHNR, CDR2 FQNEAQ (reference sequence). CDR3 size: 15 residues. The V segment lost 3 bases and the J segment 7 bases; nucleotides outside the gene matches: 9. The CDR3 sequence: CASSFGTGATQPQHF. The CDR3 bases are TGTGCCAGCAGCTTTGGAACAGGGGCCACCCAGCCCCAGCATTTT.

The gene calls are TRBV5-1 and TRBJ1-2; D may be TRBD1 (5 bases). This CDR3 is 15 amino acids long. The ends were cut back, 2 bases at V and 3 bases at J, with 14 bases in the middle. CDR1 is SGHRS, CDR2 YFSETQ, per germline. The CDR3 reads CASSFRTGTYYGYTF. The CDR3, as DNA: TGCGCCAGCAGCTTTCGTACGGGGACCTACTATGGCTACACCTTC. The complete variable domain, with remaining parts taken from reference TRBV5-1 and TRBJ1-2, reads KAGVTQTPRYLIKTRGQQVTLSCSPISGHRSVSWYQQTPGQGLQFLFEYFSETQRNKGNFPGRFSGRQFSNSRSEMNVSTLELGDSALYLCASSFRTGTYYGYTFGSGTRLTVV.

The V and J genes are TRBV4-3 and TRBJ1-2; D unresolved. Trimming took off 0 bases at V and 5 bases at J, with 13 bases between the two ends. Per germline, CDR1 LGHNA and CDR2 YSLEER. The CDR3 extends over 15 amino acids. The CDR3 sequence is CASSQDPGGKYGYTF. CDR3 nucleotides: TGCGCCAGCAGCCAAGACCCGGGAGGGAAGTATGGCTACACCTTC.

The chain carries TRBV2 and TRBJ2-7, with a weak D call TRBD1 (6 bases). Germline V gene lookup returns CDR1 SNHLY and CDR2 FYNNEI. There are 14 residues in the CDR3. Trimming took off 0 bases at V and 6 bases at J, with 12 bases between the two ends. The CDR3 reads CASSEAGRGSEQYF. The CDR3 DNA follows: TGTGCCAGCAGTGAAGCGGGCAGGGGTTCCGAGCAGTACTTC.

This clonotype was recorded many times. The rearrangement uses TRBV4-1 and TRBJ2-7; 7 nucleotides line up with TRBD1. After removal of 0 bases from V and 3 bases from J, the junction contained 5 bases not matched to a gene. The CDR3 totals 15 residues. Germline values: CDR1 MGHRA, CDR2 YSYEKL. For the CDR3, the DNA is TGCGCCAGCAGCCAAGATCTGAACAGGGGCTACGAGCAGTACTTC. This codes for CASSQDLNRGYEQYF.

The chain joins TRBV5-5 to TRBJ1-2; tentatively, D is TRBD1 (5 bases). The CDR3 extends over 14 amino acids. Germline lookup yields CDR1 SGHKS and CDR2 YYEKEE (reference sequence). V gave up 1 base and J gave up 2 bases, with 9 bases separating them. In DNA, the CDR3 is TGTGCCAGCAGCTTGAGCAGGGAAAACTATGGCTACACCTTC. As protein: CASSLSRENYGYTF. Using reference TRBV5-5 and TRBJ1-2 for the parts outside the CDR3, the full variable domain is DAGVTQSPTHLIKTRGQQVTLRCSPISGHKSVSWYQQVLGQGPQFIFQYYEKEERGRGNFPDRFSARQFPNYSSELNVNALLLGDSALYLCASSLSRENYGYTFGSGTRLTVV.

The gene calls are TRBV10-3 and TRBJ1-6, with TRBD1 identical over 10 bases. Germline V lookup: CDR1 ENHRY, CDR2 SYGVKD. This CDR3 region has 13 residues. V was clipped by 7 bases and J by 12 bases; unmatched bases: 6. This CDR3 is CAIMRGTGEPLHF. Here the CDR3 DNA reads TGTGCCATCATGAGGGGGACAGGGGAACCCCTCCACTTT.

At least ten counts were recorded for this clonotype. The V and J genes are TRBV10-1 and TRBJ1-4; D is ambiguous. V was clipped by 1 base and J by 8 bases, with 11 bases between them. From germline, CDR1 is WNHNN and CDR2 SYGVQD (reference sequence). CDR3 length: 14 residues. The CDR3: CASSELGKEEKLFF. CDR3 in DNA: TGCGCCAGCAGTGAGTTGGGGAAAGAGGAAAAACTGTTTTTT.

This clonotype was found many times. The J gene is TRBJ1-1, the V gene TRBV14, with unresolved D. Trimming removed 7 bases at V and 0 bases at J, with 12 bases between. The CDR3 spans 14 residues. CDR1 and CDR2 (germline): SGHDN, FVKESK. This CDR3 is CASIPVGLNTEAFF. CDR3 bases: TGTGCCAGCATCCCAGTCGGTTTGAACACTGAAGCTTTCTTT.

On this clonotype itself: One end of the junction varies from germline; a read error may be responsible. The chain combines TRBV23-1 with TRBJ2-2, with D unresolved. TRBV23-1 is recorded as an ORF, its role being uncertain. This CDR3 is 13 amino acids long. In DNA form, the CDR3 reads TGTGGCAGCAGTCTTCACTACACCGGGGAGCTGTTTTTT. It specifies CGSSLHYTGELFF.

This rearrangement joins TRBV6-5 to TRBJ2-5, with 7 bases that match TRBD2. The CDR3 is made up of 15 amino acids. The V and J ends lost 8 bases and 5 bases, in that order; junction bases with no gene match: 14. CDR1 and CDR2 (germline): MNHEY, SVGAGI. The CDR3 loop is CASLRGQLREETQYF. The CDR3 DNA follows: TGTGCCAGCCTCCGGGGCCAGCTGCGGGAGGAGACCCAGTACTTC.

The rearrangement uses TRBV7-8 and TRBJ2-2; D possibly corresponds to TRBD1 (6 bases). Trimming removed 4 bases from V and 5 bases from J, with 11 bases in between. This CDR3 comprises 14 residues. Germline CDR1 reads SGHVS; CDR2 reads FQNEAQ. CDR3 sequence: CASSSQGQTGELFF. CDR3 nucleotide sequence: TGTGCCAGCAGCTCTCAGGGGCAGACCGGGGAGCTGTTTTTT.

The chain is built from TRBV4-1 and TRBJ2-5, with TRBD1 as a possible D gene (5 bases). The CDR3 totals 16 residues. The V and J ends lost 2 bases and 2 bases respectively, with 15 bases between them. Germline CDR1 reads MGHRA; CDR2 reads YSYEKL. CDR3 sequence (DNA): TGCGCCAGCAGCCAATCCCCTGGGGCGGCACAAGAGACCCAGTACTTC. This gives the protein CASSQSPGAAQETQYF.

As DNA, the CDR3 is TGCAGTGCTAGATCGGACAACTCCTACGAGCAGTACTTC. Encoded protein: CSARSDNSYEQYF. The chain links TRBV20-1 to TRBJ2-7; D may be TRBD1 (5 bases). The CDR3 runs to 13 residues. CDR1 is DFQATT, CDR2 SNEGSKA, per germline (reference sequence). V dropped 2 bases and J dropped 0 bases, with 8 bases sitting between them.

This clonotype was observed at least ten times. The chain combines TRBV7-2 with TRBJ1-5, with D possibly being TRBD1 (6 bases). Trimming cost V 5 bases and J 2 bases, with 13 bases left between them. The germline CDR1 and CDR2 sequences are SGHTA and FQGNSA. This CDR3 spans 15 amino acids. As DNA, the CDR3 is TGTGCCAGCAGCGAGGCATCAGGGGGCAATCAGCCCCAGCATTTT. Translation gives CASSEASGGNQPQHF.

This clonotype was seen more than once but under ten times. It may be a read error: a sequence one base away is much more abundant. This chain connects TRBV24-1 to TRBJ2-2; TRBD2 matches at 9 bases. Germline CDR1 and CDR2: KGHDR and SFDVKD. The V gene end was trimmed by 3 bases and the J gene end by 4 bases; junction bases not matched to a gene: 8. The CDR3 is made up of 17 amino acids. CDR3 nucleotide sequence: TGTGCCACCAGTGATCCGAGCGGGGGGACTAGCACCGGGGAGCTGTTTTTT. Translation gives CATSDPSGGTSTGELFF.

The sample holds a few counts of this clonotype. The V call is TRBV9, the J call TRBJ1-1, with D perhaps TRBD1 (5 bases). With 4 bases removed from V and 4 bases from J, the gap between germline ends came to 20 bases. The CDR3 totals 16 residues. CDR1 SGDLS and CDR2 YYNGEE come from the germline V gene. The DNA for the CDR3 is TGTGCCAGCAGCTTGGGGGGGGGGTTCGGGAGCACTGAAGCTTTCTTT. It translates to CASSLGGGFGSTEAFF.

In its sample, this clonotype was seen once. The junction departs from the called germline gene at one end, perhaps through a read error. The chain couples TRBV6-1 to TRBJ2-5; possibly TRBD2 for D (5 bases). Germline CDR1 reads MNHNS; CDR2 reads SASEGT. The CDR3 length is 15 residues. The CDR3 protein is CAGSPSGASQETQYF. CDR3 sequence (DNA): TGTGCCGGCAGCCCCAGCGGAGCCTCCCAAGAGACCCAGTACTTC.

J is TRBJ1-5 and V is TRBV9, with no clear D. Trimming removed 4 bases from V and 8 bases from J, with 16 bases in between. Per germline, CDR1 SGDLS and CDR2 YYNGEE. CDR3 length equals 14 residues. Here the CDR3 reads CASSPSGPQEPQHF. CDR3 sequence (DNA): TGTGCCAGCAGCCCCTCCGGCCCGCAGGAGCCCCAGCATTTT.

Remarks on this clonotype: Since no conserved phenylalanine or tryptophan closes the CDR3, a read error is the likely cause. Because the CDR3's place on the DNA is in doubt, the DNA is left out and the CDR3 is given as listed by TCRdb. The rearrangement uses TRBV7-8 and TRBJ2-7. Looked up from germline, CDR1 is SGHVS and CDR2 is FQNEAQ. The CDR3 has 9 residues if both end residues are counted. The CDR3 here is CASSVGQSY.

This clonotype has just a few counts. The chain links TRBV4-3 to TRBJ2-7, with a possible D match to TRBD2 (6 bases). CDR3 length: 18 amino acids. The ends were cut back, 0 bases at V and 1 base at J, with 19 bases in the middle. In germline, CDR1 is LGHNA, CDR2 YSLEER. The CDR3, as DNA: TGCGCCAGCAGCCAAGATCATGCAGGAGGGGTCTGGTCCTACGAGCAGTACTTC. The encoded protein is CASSQDHAGGVWSYEQYF.

About this clonotype: A much larger clone lies one base from this, so it may be a read error. The V and J genes are TRBV7-2 and TRBJ1-1, with a tentative D call TRBD1 (6 bases). The CDR3 loop spans 14 amino acids. The germline V gene encodes CDR1 SGHTA and CDR2 FQGNSA. The CDR3 DNA reads as TGTGCCAGCAGCCTAGGGAGGGGGTATACTGAATCTTTCTTT. It yields the protein CASSLGRGYTESFF.

Turning to this clonotype: Germline is not matched at one junction end, which may reflect a read error. This rearrangement joins TRBV25-1 to TRBJ1-6, with D unresolved. The CDR3 spans 11 residues. The germline gives CDR1 MGHDK, CDR2 SYGVNS. The CDR3 nucleotides are TGTGCCGGCAGAAGGAACTCACCCCTCCACTTT. Translation: CAGRRNSPLHF.

The rearrangement links TRBV29-1 to TRBJ1-5; the match to TRBD1 covers 8 bases. With V trimmed by 0 bases and J by 2 bases, 3 bases remained unmatched. Per the germline V gene, CDR1 is SQVTM and CDR2 is ANQGSEA. The length of the CDR3 is 15 residues. The chain's CDR3 is CSVEESGGGNQPQHF. The CDR3 DNA sequence: TGCAGCGTTGAAGAGTCAGGGGGCGGCAATCAGCCCCAGCATTTT.